The sequence of this TCR beta chain was determined in a study of cytomegalovirus exposure and HLA in healthy donors. In the study overall: An early data release held 79 million or so unique TCRs from HLA-typed donors. Study-wide results and caveats: From TCR beta sequences, most subjects' HLA-A and HLA-B alleles were reportedly predicted accurately.

Primers included in the PCR were 60 Vbeta and 13 Jbeta primers. In the source study's methods: It was a later analysis that counted 79 million or so unique TCR beta chains, of which about 10 million were shared. Generated by immunoSEQ multiplex PCR, the TCRdb table keeps only in-frame clones and is missing some. The V and J calls and clone size come from that table; D and trimming were worked out from the DNA. The sample lists 140,000 or so clones; around a tenth were seen once. The CDR3 runs 12 residues. Per the germline V gene, CDR1 is SGHAT and CDR2 is FQNNGV. This clone came up a few times. No antigen is known for it. The junction departs from the called germline gene at one end, perhaps through a read error.

The sequenced sample was PBMCs. The V call is TRBV11-2, the J call TRBJ2-5; D unresolved. The origin of this receptor is a male donor in good health and CMV-seronegative. The CDR3 loop is CASSRVGEAQYF. The CDR3 DNA follows: TGTGCCAGCAGTCGCGTTGGAGAGGCCCAGTACTTC.